Below, 17 T cell receptor beta chains from the same sample are listed, as sequenced in a study of shared clonotypes between healthy human individuals. Produced via immunoSEQ multiplex PCR; TCRdb's table is partial and in-frame only. The data show a few million clones, nearly 97% seen once. Sequenced material: naive CD4+ T cells sorted from blood. Subset here: CD45RA+ positively selected. The source is a man aged 18 to 35 in good health.

This clone was detected only once. The chain recombines TRBV2 with TRBJ1-4, with 7 nucleotides matching TRBD1. In germline, CDR1 is SNHLY, CDR2 FYNNEI. CDR3 length: 13 amino acids. V gave up 7 bases and J gave up 8 bases; unmatched junction bases: 7. The CDR3, as DNA: TGTGCCAGCAAAACAGGGGTCGGGGAAAAACTGTTTTTT. Amino acid sequence: CASKTGVGEKLFF.

The CDR3 DNA reads as TGTGCCTGGGGACTAGCGCGGGAGACCCAGTACTTC. It encodes CAWGLARETQYF. The chain uses TRBV30 and TRBJ2-5; 9 positions agree with TRBD2. The J segment lost 5 bases and the V segment lost 5 bases, leaving 3 bases of the junction unmatched. This CDR3 region has 12 residues. Germline assignment: CDR1 GTSNPN and CDR2 SVGIG (reference sequence).

This chain joins TRBV5-1 and TRBJ1-2, with D uncertain. CDR1 is SGHRS and CDR2 is YFSETQ in the germline V gene. CDR3 length: 18 residues. Trimming pared 4 bases from V and 1 base from J, leaving 23 bases between. CDR3 loop: CASSPASGRNLLNYGYTF. Here the CDR3 DNA reads TGCGCCAGCAGCCCCGCCTCCGGGCGGAATCTTCTTAACTATGGCTACACCTTC.

The J gene is TRBJ1-2, the V gene TRBV5-1; 9 nucleotides match TRBD1. CDR1 and CDR2 from the germline V gene are SGHRS and YFSETQ. V lost 4 bases and J lost 8; bases outside the gene matches: 9. The CDR3 covers 14 residues. CDR3 sequence reads: CASSDGTGIGGYTF. In nucleotides, the CDR3 is TGCGCCAGCAGCGATGGGACAGGGATCGGGGGCTACACCTTC.

This chain joins TRBV30 and TRBJ1-6, with TRBD1 as a possible D gene (5 bases). The CDR3 totals 18 residues. CDR1 is GTSNPN, CDR2 SVGIG, per germline (reference sequence). Trimming took off 2 bases at V and 1 base at J, with 18 bases between the two ends. Here the CDR3 DNA reads TGTGCCTGGAGTTTCACCCCCCGGGGCAGTTCCTATAATTCACCCCTCCACTTT. It encodes CAWSFTPRGSSYNSPLHF.

V is TRBV5-1 and J is TRBJ2-5, with D unclear. In germline, CDR1 is SGHRS, CDR2 YFSETQ. The CDR3 is 14 residues long. Trimming left V 1 base short and J 5 bases short, with 12 bases between. The CDR3 sequence: CASSLRLAYETQYF. In nucleotides, the CDR3 is TGCGCCAGCAGCTTGCGCTTGGCGTACGAGACCCAGTACTTC.

The J gene is TRBJ2-5, the V gene TRBV6-1; 8 positions agree with TRBD2. V lost 6 bases and J lost 4; bases outside the gene matches: 10. Germline values: CDR1 MNHNS, CDR2 SASEGT. The CDR3 sequence is 15 residues long. The CDR3 DNA sequence: TGTGCCAGCAGGTCGGGAGGGACGGTGGGAGAGACCCAGTACTTC. Translation gives CASRSGGTVGETQYF.

This clone has only a few counts. The V call is TRBV2, the J call TRBJ1-6; 9 nucleotides align to TRBD1. The CDR3 contains 15 residues. Germline V CDR1 and CDR2: SNHLY, FYNNEI. J gave up 5 bases and V 9 bases, and 8 bases lay outside the gene matches. CDR3 amino acids: CASKDRGLNNSPLHF. As DNA, the CDR3 is TGTGCCAGTAAGGACAGGGGCCTTAATAATTCACCCCTCCACTTT.

This chain joins TRBV30 and TRBJ1-6; TRBD1 matches at 9 bases. The trim removed 2 bases at V and 3 bases at J, leaving 5 bases unmatched. Per germline, CDR1 GTSNPN and CDR2 SVGIG (reference sequence). The CDR3 contains 16 residues. CDR3 bases: TGTGCCTGGAGTTTAGCGGACAGGGGCTATAATTCACCCCTCCACTTT. Translated: CAWSLADRGYNSPLHF.

This chain connects TRBV27 to TRBJ1-6, with 10 bases fitting TRBD1. Germline-derived CDR1 and CDR2 are MNHEY and SMNVEV (reference sequence). This CDR3 contains 15 residues. The V segment lost 4 bases and the J segment 6 bases; nucleotides outside the gene matches: 3. The CDR3 sequence is CASSSGQGSNSPLHF. CDR3 nucleotides: TGTGCCAGCAGTTCGGGACAGGGGTCTAATTCACCCCTCCACTTT.

This chain connects TRBV23-1 to TRBJ2-2; the match to TRBD1 covers 7 bases. TRBV23-1 has ORF status, its function being uncertain. Trimming at V came to 4 bases and at J to 8 bases, leaving 13 bases not matched to a gene. The CDR3 is 16 amino acids. The CDR3 region is CASSPSTGDEAGELFF. The DNA of the CDR3 is TGCGCCAGCAGTCCCTCCACAGGGGATGAGGCGGGGGAGCTGTTTTTT.

V gene TRBV2 combines with J gene TRBJ2-2, with D tentatively TRBD1 or TRBD2 (6 bases each). The V end was cut by 0 bases, the J end by 4 bases, with 9 bases between. The CDR3 loop spans 15 amino acids. Per germline, CDR1 SNHLY and CDR2 FYNNEI. This CDR3 is CASSEAGGPTGELFF. The CDR3 bases are TGTGCCAGCAGTGAAGCGGGGGGCCCCACCGGGGAGCTGTTTTTT.

V and J are TRBV27 and TRBJ1-4; D might be TRBD1 (6 bases). Germline-derived CDR1 and CDR2 are MNHEY and SMNVEV (reference sequence). The CDR3 runs to 15 residues. V lost 5 bases and J lost 5, with 15 bases in between. The CDR3 DNA is TGTGCCAGCAGTCCCACACAGGGTTGGAATGAAAAACTGTTTTTT. It translates to CASSPTQGWNEKLFF.

This clone was detected once. This chain joins TRBV7-6 and TRBJ2-7, with 9 nucleotides matching TRBD1. The CDR3 contains 13 residues. CDR1 is SGHVS, CDR2 FNYEAQ, per germline. Germline trimming cut 4 bases from V and 7 bases from J; bases unmatched to any gene: 5. DNA for the CDR3: TGTGCCAGCAGCTGGGACAGGGCGCAGGAGCAGTACTTC. Translated, it gives CASSWDRAQEQYF.

V and J are TRBV30 and TRBJ2-6; 9 bases match TRBD1. Germline lookup yields CDR1 GTSNPN and CDR2 SVGIG (reference sequence). V shed 2 bases and J 4 bases; nucleotides not matched to a gene: 12. The CDR3 has 18 residues. The CDR3: CAWSQPTGGASGANVLTF. Here the CDR3 DNA reads TGTGCCTGGAGTCAACCCACAGGGGGCGCTTCAGGGGCCAACGTCCTGACTTTC.

In its sample, this clone was seen once. The gene calls are TRBV30 and TRBJ1-5; a possible D gene is TRBD1 (5 bases). The CDR3 consists of 13 residues. Looked up from germline, CDR1 is GTSNPN and CDR2 is SVGIG (reference sequence). V was shortened by 3 bases and J by 4 bases, with 10 bases between the two germline ends. As DNA, the CDR3 is TGTGCCTGGAGGGGGACGGCAAATCAGCCCCAGCATTTT. It is translated as CAWRGTANQPQHF.

This chain uses TRBV6-1 with TRBJ1-3; D uncertain. This CDR3 has 15 amino acids. Germline lookup yields CDR1 MNHNS and CDR2 SASEGT. The germline V and J ends were trimmed by 6 bases and 0 bases, with 12 bases remaining between them. In DNA, the CDR3 is TGTGCCAGCAGCCGGGAAACGAGCTCTGGAAACACCATATATTTT. Translated, it gives CASSRETSSGNTIYF.